The next 16 T cell receptor beta chains were all read from a single sample in a study of OX40 agonist ivuxolimab in advanced cancers. Libraries were made using the immunoSEQ multiplex PCR assay. TCRdb stores this immuneACCESS table with in-frame sequences only. Part of the clones is absent; in the studies checked, under half of the shortfall reflects unresolved V genes, and no reason is known for the rest. This sample comprises fewer than 30,000 clones, about 70% of them detected only once. The top ten constitute less than 15% of the sample. Sequencing was performed on CD4+ or CD8+ T cells sorted from blood, taken in a trial of the OX40 agonist ivuxolimab. These receptors were obtained from an adult with an advanced solid tumor such as melanoma, head and neck, liver or kidney cancer.

The chain recombines TRBV7-2 with TRBJ2-3; 8 bases fit TRBD1. The CDR3 sequence is 16 residues long. CDR1 SGHTA and CDR2 FQGNSA come from the germline V gene. The V segment lost 5 bases and the J segment 1 base; nucleotides outside the gene matches: 8. Here the CDR3 reads CASSPNPQGGTDTQYF. CDR3 DNA: TGTGCCAGCAGCCCTAACCCACAGGGGGGCACAGATACGCAGTATTTT. The full variable domain, in which reference TRBV7-2 and TRBJ2-3 provide the parts outside the CDR3, is GAGVSQSPSNKVTEKGKDVELRCDPISGHTALYWYRQSLGQGLEFLIYFQGNSAPDKSGLPSDRFSAERTGGSVSTLTIQRTQQEDSAVYLCASSPNPQGGTDTQYFGPGTRLTVL.

The genes are TRBV5-6 and TRBJ1-1; D gene uncertain. Germline V lookup: CDR1 SGHDT, CDR2 YYEEEE. This CDR3 spans 13 amino acids. With 3 bases removed from V and 0 bases from J, the gap between germline ends came to 6 bases. The CDR3 loop is CASSSTMNTEAFF. Written as DNA, the CDR3 is TGTGCCAGCAGCTCTACGATGAACACTGAAGCTTTCTTT.

This sequence joins TRBV19 and TRBJ2-1, with 10 bases fitting TRBD1. CDR3 length equals 14 residues. The V gene's germline CDR1 is LNHDA and CDR2 SQIVND (reference sequence). V lost 4 bases to trimming and J lost 8 bases; unmatched junction nucleotides: 5. As DNA, the CDR3 is TGTGCCAGTAGTAGGGGACAGGGGAGGGATGAGCAGTTCTTC. It codes for CASSRGQGRDEQFF.

V usage is TRBV4-1 and J usage is TRBJ2-7, with D perhaps assigned TRBD1 or TRBD2 (5 bases each). CDR3 length equals 14 residues. Germline loops: CDR1 MGHRA, CDR2 YSYEKL. V was clipped by 5 bases and J by 4 bases, with 15 bases between them. CDR3 loop: CASSARDGVYEQYF. The CDR3 DNA reads TGCGCCAGCAGCGCCCGGGACGGAGTTTACGAGCAGTACTTC.

The gene calls are TRBV7-9 and TRBJ1-1; 10 positions agree with TRBD1. Germline V gene data show CDR1 as SEHNR and CDR2 as FQNEAQ (reference sequence). The CDR3 is 13 residues long. Germline trimming cut 4 bases from V and 6 bases from J; bases unmatched to any gene: 2. The CDR3 loop is CASSSDRGPEAFF. CDR3 nucleotide sequence: TGTGCCAGCAGCTCTGACAGGGGGCCTGAAGCTTTCTTT. Together with reference TRBV7-9 and TRBJ1-1, the CDR3 gives the full variable domain: DTGVSQNPRHKITKRGQNVTFRCDPISEHNRLYWYRQTLGQGPEFLTYFQNEAQLEKSRLLSDRFSAERPKGSFSTLEIQRTEQGDSAMYLCASSSDRGPEAFFGQGTRLTVV.

The chain carries TRBV6-5 and TRBJ1-5; 7 nucleotides agree with TRBD1. The CDR3 sequence is 14 residues long. V lost 7 bases to trimming and J lost 4 bases; unmatched junction nucleotides: 7. Germline assignment: CDR1 MNHEY and CDR2 SVGAGI. CDR3 residues: CASKEGGANQPQHF. The CDR3 DNA follows: TGTGCCAGCAAAGAAGGGGGCGCGAATCAGCCCCAGCATTTT.

This chain joins TRBV2 and TRBJ1-2; the D gene is possibly TRBD1 (5 bases). Germline CDR1 is SNHLY and CDR2 is FYNNEI. The CDR3 contains 12 residues. The V and J ends lost 7 bases and 4 bases respectively, with 10 bases between them. In DNA form, the CDR3 reads TGTGCCAGCATCCGGGGCGGCTATGGCTACACCTTC. Its translation is CASIRGGYGYTF. The variable domain in full, with the rest retrieved from reference TRBV2 and TRBJ1-2, is EPEVTQTPSHQVTQMGQEVILRCVPISNHLYFYWYRQILGQKVEFLVSFYNNEISEKSEIFDDQFSVERPDGSNFTLKIRSTKLEDSAMYFCASIRGGYGYTFGSGTRLTVV.

The chain recombines TRBV18 with TRBJ2-7; the D gene is possibly TRBD2 (6 bases). Germline V gives CDR1 KGHSH, CDR2 LQKENI. Trimming took off 3 bases at V and 5 bases at J, with 8 bases between the two ends. The CDR3 runs 12 residues. CDR3 bases: TGTGCCAGCTCACCGCGGGGTCACGAGCAGTACTTC. It translates to CASSPRGHEQYF.

The chain joins TRBV7-9 to TRBJ2-7; 15 bases match TRBD2. V lost 5 bases, J lost 0 bases, and 5 bases stayed unmatched. In germline, CDR1 is SEHNR, CDR2 FQNEAQ (reference sequence). This CDR3 contains 17 residues. The DNA for the CDR3 is TGTGCCAGCAGCGGGACTAGCGGGGGGTCGAGCTCCTACGAGCAGTACTTC. Its protein product is CASSGTSGGSSSYEQYF.

V usage is TRBV7-9 and J usage is TRBJ1-4, with no clear D. With 7 bases removed from V and 4 bases from J, the gap between germline ends came to 4 bases. Germline CDR1 SEHNR, CDR2 FQNEAQ (reference sequence). The CDR3 contains 11 residues. The CDR3 sequence: CASTNNEKLFF. The CDR3 DNA follows: TGTGCCAGCACCAATAATGAAAAACTGTTTTTT.

J is TRBJ2-7 and V is TRBV27, with TRBD1 as a possible D gene (5 bases). V was cut by 6 bases and J by 3 bases, with 6 bases left in between. CDR3 length: 11 residues. The germline CDR1 and CDR2 sequences are MNHEY and SMNVEV (reference sequence). CDR3 in DNA: TGTGCCAGCAGCCAGGGCTACGAGCAGTACTTC. It yields the protein CASSQGYEQYF.

This clone was seen only once. V and J are TRBV6-4 and TRBJ1-2; possibly TRBD1 for D (6 bases). The V end was cut by 0 bases, the J end by 11 bases, with 10 bases between. The CDR3 is made up of 12 amino acids. The germline CDR1 and CDR2 sequences are MRHNA and SNTAGT. The CDR3 DNA reads as TGTGCCAGCAGTGACTCGTTAGGGGGGTACACCTTC. Translation: CASSDSLGGYTF.

This chain connects TRBV4-2 to TRBJ2-1; D gene uncertain. V shed 0 bases and J shed 5 bases, with 23 bases lying between them. This CDR3 contains 19 residues. Looked up from germline, CDR1 is LGHNA and CDR2 is YNFKEQ. This CDR3 is CASSQEPLIGSRPDNEQFF. The CDR3 DNA reads as TGTGCCAGCAGCCAAGAACCCCTGATCGGCAGCCGTCCTGACAATGAGCAGTTCTTC.

V usage is TRBV9 and J usage is TRBJ2-7; 8 bases are shared with TRBD2. Germline V CDR1 and CDR2: SGDLS, YYNGEE. V trimming: 3 bases; J trimming: 3 bases; junction bases outside the gene matches: 5. This CDR3 is 14 amino acids long. CDR3 in amino acids: CASSGARGGYEQYF. CDR3 DNA: TGTGCCAGCAGCGGAGCCCGGGGGGGCTACGAGCAGTACTTC.

The chain combines TRBV6-1 with TRBJ2-1; 7 nucleotides align to TRBD1. The V gene end was trimmed by 2 bases and the J gene end by 3 bases; junction bases not matched to a gene: 4. The CDR3 extends over 15 amino acids. CDR1 and CDR2 from the germline V gene are MNHNS and SASEGT. CDR3 sequence (DNA): TGTGCCAGCAGTGAAAGGACAGGATTCTACAATGAGCAGTTCTTC. The encoded protein is CASSERTGFYNEQFF.

The chain is built from TRBV5-6 and TRBJ2-5; the D is unclear. The DNA end favors TRBJ2-7, so the J call may be wrong. Germline V gene sequence: CDR1 SGHDT, CDR2 YYEEEE. The CDR3 is made up of 14 amino acids. Here the CDR3 DNA reads TGTGCCAGCAGCTTCTTACAGTCCTCCTACGAGCAGTACTTC. Protein: CASSFLQSSYEQYF.